This section outlines one TCR beta chain sequence together with its context. In the study's own analysis: Using reference gene primer amplification, nucleated cell counts were estimated. TCRdb keeps only in-frame clones here, not all; method: immunoSEQ multiplex PCR. D and trimming come from the DNA, and the V and J calls and clone size come from that table. The sample lists some 70,000 clones; roughly 85% were seen once. The data derive from a study of blood T cell repertoires in COVID-19. For the study at large: Samples of COVID-19 (acute and convalescent) were obtained from the United States, Italy and Spain. Sources were T cells, B-cell-depleted T cells, or PBMCs; the material itself was cDNA or gDNA.

The source of this sequence is an older woman with acute or convalescent COVID-19. The sample was peripheral blood.

The DNA of the CDR3 is TGTGCCAGTAGTATAGCAGGGTGGACTGAAGCTTTCTTT. Protein: CASSIAGWTEAFF. J is TRBJ1-1 and V is TRBV19, with D perhaps matching TRBD1 (5 bases). Germline CDR1 and CDR2: LNHDA and SQIVND (reference sequence). V gave up 1 base and J gave up 5 bases, with 8 bases separating them. The CDR3 contains 13 residues.